The clone carrying this T cell receptor (beta chain) was recorded a few times. The data derive from a study of OX40 agonist ivuxolimab in advanced cancers. Overall study context: Ivuxolimab is a fully human IgG2 antibody that activates OX40 (CD134). Patients received intravenous ivuxolimab every 2 weeks at 0.01 to 10 mg/kg. Eligibility rules accepted prior anti-PD-1, anti-PD-L1 or anti-CTLA-4 therapy, and 30% to 40% had some.

Clones were sequenced by immunoSEQ multiplex PCR, and TCRdb holds only the in-frame ones, with some missing. The profile shows around 90,000 clones, about nine tenths of them singletons. The germline V gene has CDR1 LNHNV and CDR2 YYDKDF (reference sequence). The V and J ends lost 4 bases and 3 bases respectively, with 7 bases between them. The CDR3 runs to 13 residues. The J gene is TRBJ1-5, the V gene TRBV15, with unresolved D. The source is an adult with an advanced solid tumor such as melanoma, head and neck, liver or kidney cancer. Sequenced here: CD4+ or CD8+ T cells sorted from blood, sampled in a trial of the OX40 agonist ivuxolimab. CDR3 nucleotide sequence: TGTGCCACCAGCACGAGGACCAATCAGCCCCAGCATTTT. It specifies CATSTRTNQPQHF.